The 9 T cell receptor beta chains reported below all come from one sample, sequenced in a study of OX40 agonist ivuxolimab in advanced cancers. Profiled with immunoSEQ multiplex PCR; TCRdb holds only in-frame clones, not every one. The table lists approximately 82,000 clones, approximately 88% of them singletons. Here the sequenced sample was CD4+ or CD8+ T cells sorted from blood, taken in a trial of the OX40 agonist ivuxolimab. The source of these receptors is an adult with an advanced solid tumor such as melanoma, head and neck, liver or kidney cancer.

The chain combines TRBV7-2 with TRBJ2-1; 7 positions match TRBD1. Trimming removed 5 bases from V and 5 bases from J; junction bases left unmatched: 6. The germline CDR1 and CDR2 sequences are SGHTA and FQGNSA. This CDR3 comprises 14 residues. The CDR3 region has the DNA TGTGCCAGCAGCCCAGGGGACAGCAACAATGAGCAGTTCTTC. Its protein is CASSPGDSNNEQFF. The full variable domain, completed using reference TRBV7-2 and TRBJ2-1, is GAGVSQSPSNKVTEKGKDVELRCDPISGHTALYWYRQSLGQGLEFLIYFQGNSAPDKSGLPSDRFSAERTGGSVSTLTIQRTQQEDSAVYLCASSPGDSNNEQFFGPGTRLTVL.

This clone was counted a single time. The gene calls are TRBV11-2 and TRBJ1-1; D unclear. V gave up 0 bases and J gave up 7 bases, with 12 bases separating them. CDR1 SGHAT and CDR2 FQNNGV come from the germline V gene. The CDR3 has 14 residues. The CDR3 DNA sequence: TGTGCCAGCAGCTTAGAAACAGTCGGAGGTGAAGCTTTCTTT. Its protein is CASSLETVGGEAFF.

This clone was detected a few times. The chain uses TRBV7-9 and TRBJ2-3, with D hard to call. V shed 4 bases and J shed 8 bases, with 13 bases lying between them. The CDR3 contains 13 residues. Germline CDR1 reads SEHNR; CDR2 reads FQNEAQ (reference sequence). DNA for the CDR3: TGTGCCAGCAGCTCAGTGGAACCAGGTACGCAGTATTTT. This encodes CASSSVEPGTQYF.

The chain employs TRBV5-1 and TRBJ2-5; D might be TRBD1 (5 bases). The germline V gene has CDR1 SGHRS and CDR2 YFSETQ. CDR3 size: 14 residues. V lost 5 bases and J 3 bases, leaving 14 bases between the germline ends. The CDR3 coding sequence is TGCGCCAGCAGGCGGACACCCCGGGAAGAGACCCAGTACTTC. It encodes CASRRTPREETQYF.

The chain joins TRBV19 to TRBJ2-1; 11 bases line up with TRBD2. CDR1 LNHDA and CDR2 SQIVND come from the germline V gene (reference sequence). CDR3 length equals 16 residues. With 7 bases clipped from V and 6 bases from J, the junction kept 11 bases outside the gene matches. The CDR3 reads CASKKNSGGAPNEQFF. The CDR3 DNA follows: TGTGCCAGTAAGAAGAATAGCGGGGGGGCACCCAATGAGCAGTTCTTC.

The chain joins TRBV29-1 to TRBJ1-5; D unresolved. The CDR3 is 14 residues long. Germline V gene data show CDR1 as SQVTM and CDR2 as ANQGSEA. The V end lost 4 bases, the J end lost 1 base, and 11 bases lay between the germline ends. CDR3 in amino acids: CSVAGLGSNQPQHF. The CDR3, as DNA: TGCAGCGTTGCAGGTCTTGGGAGCAATCAGCCCCAGCATTTT.

Here the CDR3 DNA reads TGTGCCAGCAGCTTGGGCGGGGGCGCGCATCAGCCCCAGCATTTT. Protein sequence: CASSLGGGAHQPQHF. This chain joins TRBV5-4 and TRBJ1-5; D might be TRBD1 (6 bases). Germline values: CDR1 SGHNT, CDR2 YYREEE (reference sequence). This CDR3 has 15 residues. Deletions cut 0 bases from V and 5 bases from J, with 12 bases between.

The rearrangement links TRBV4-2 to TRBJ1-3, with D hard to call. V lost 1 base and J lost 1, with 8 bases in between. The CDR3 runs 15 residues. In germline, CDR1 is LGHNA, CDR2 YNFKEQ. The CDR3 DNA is TGTGCCAGCAGCCAAGGGGTAGGGTCTGGAAACACCATATATTTT. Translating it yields CASSQGVGSGNTIYF.

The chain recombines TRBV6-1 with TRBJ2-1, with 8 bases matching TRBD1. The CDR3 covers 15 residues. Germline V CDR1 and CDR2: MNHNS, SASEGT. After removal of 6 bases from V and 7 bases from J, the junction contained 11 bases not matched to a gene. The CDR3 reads CASSLIGTGENEQFF. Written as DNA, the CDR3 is TGTGCCAGCAGCCTAATAGGGACAGGAGAAAATGAGCAGTTCTTC.